This TCR beta chain was captured in a study of identical twins. Template switching added a universal primer site; cDNA carried unique molecular identifiers. One entry per CDR3 protein, called by TCRdb with MiXCR from the 5' RACE reads. This sample has some 1,700,000 distinct CDR3 sequences, with around a third found just once. Losses at the gene ends were 6 bases for V and 0 bases for J; bases not matched to a gene: 11. Germline CDR1 and CDR2: KGHSH and LQKENI. This CDR3 has 19 residues. There are a few counts of this clonotype. The rearrangement uses TRBV18 and TRBJ2-4, with 13 bases fitting TRBD2. Sequenced sample: cord blood. This TCR came from a newborn girl in good health. The CDR3 sequence is CASSPRTSGGFLAKNIQYF. The DNA for the CDR3 is TGTGCCAGCTCCCCAAGGACTAGCGGGGGATTCCTAGCCAAAAACATTCAGTACTTC.